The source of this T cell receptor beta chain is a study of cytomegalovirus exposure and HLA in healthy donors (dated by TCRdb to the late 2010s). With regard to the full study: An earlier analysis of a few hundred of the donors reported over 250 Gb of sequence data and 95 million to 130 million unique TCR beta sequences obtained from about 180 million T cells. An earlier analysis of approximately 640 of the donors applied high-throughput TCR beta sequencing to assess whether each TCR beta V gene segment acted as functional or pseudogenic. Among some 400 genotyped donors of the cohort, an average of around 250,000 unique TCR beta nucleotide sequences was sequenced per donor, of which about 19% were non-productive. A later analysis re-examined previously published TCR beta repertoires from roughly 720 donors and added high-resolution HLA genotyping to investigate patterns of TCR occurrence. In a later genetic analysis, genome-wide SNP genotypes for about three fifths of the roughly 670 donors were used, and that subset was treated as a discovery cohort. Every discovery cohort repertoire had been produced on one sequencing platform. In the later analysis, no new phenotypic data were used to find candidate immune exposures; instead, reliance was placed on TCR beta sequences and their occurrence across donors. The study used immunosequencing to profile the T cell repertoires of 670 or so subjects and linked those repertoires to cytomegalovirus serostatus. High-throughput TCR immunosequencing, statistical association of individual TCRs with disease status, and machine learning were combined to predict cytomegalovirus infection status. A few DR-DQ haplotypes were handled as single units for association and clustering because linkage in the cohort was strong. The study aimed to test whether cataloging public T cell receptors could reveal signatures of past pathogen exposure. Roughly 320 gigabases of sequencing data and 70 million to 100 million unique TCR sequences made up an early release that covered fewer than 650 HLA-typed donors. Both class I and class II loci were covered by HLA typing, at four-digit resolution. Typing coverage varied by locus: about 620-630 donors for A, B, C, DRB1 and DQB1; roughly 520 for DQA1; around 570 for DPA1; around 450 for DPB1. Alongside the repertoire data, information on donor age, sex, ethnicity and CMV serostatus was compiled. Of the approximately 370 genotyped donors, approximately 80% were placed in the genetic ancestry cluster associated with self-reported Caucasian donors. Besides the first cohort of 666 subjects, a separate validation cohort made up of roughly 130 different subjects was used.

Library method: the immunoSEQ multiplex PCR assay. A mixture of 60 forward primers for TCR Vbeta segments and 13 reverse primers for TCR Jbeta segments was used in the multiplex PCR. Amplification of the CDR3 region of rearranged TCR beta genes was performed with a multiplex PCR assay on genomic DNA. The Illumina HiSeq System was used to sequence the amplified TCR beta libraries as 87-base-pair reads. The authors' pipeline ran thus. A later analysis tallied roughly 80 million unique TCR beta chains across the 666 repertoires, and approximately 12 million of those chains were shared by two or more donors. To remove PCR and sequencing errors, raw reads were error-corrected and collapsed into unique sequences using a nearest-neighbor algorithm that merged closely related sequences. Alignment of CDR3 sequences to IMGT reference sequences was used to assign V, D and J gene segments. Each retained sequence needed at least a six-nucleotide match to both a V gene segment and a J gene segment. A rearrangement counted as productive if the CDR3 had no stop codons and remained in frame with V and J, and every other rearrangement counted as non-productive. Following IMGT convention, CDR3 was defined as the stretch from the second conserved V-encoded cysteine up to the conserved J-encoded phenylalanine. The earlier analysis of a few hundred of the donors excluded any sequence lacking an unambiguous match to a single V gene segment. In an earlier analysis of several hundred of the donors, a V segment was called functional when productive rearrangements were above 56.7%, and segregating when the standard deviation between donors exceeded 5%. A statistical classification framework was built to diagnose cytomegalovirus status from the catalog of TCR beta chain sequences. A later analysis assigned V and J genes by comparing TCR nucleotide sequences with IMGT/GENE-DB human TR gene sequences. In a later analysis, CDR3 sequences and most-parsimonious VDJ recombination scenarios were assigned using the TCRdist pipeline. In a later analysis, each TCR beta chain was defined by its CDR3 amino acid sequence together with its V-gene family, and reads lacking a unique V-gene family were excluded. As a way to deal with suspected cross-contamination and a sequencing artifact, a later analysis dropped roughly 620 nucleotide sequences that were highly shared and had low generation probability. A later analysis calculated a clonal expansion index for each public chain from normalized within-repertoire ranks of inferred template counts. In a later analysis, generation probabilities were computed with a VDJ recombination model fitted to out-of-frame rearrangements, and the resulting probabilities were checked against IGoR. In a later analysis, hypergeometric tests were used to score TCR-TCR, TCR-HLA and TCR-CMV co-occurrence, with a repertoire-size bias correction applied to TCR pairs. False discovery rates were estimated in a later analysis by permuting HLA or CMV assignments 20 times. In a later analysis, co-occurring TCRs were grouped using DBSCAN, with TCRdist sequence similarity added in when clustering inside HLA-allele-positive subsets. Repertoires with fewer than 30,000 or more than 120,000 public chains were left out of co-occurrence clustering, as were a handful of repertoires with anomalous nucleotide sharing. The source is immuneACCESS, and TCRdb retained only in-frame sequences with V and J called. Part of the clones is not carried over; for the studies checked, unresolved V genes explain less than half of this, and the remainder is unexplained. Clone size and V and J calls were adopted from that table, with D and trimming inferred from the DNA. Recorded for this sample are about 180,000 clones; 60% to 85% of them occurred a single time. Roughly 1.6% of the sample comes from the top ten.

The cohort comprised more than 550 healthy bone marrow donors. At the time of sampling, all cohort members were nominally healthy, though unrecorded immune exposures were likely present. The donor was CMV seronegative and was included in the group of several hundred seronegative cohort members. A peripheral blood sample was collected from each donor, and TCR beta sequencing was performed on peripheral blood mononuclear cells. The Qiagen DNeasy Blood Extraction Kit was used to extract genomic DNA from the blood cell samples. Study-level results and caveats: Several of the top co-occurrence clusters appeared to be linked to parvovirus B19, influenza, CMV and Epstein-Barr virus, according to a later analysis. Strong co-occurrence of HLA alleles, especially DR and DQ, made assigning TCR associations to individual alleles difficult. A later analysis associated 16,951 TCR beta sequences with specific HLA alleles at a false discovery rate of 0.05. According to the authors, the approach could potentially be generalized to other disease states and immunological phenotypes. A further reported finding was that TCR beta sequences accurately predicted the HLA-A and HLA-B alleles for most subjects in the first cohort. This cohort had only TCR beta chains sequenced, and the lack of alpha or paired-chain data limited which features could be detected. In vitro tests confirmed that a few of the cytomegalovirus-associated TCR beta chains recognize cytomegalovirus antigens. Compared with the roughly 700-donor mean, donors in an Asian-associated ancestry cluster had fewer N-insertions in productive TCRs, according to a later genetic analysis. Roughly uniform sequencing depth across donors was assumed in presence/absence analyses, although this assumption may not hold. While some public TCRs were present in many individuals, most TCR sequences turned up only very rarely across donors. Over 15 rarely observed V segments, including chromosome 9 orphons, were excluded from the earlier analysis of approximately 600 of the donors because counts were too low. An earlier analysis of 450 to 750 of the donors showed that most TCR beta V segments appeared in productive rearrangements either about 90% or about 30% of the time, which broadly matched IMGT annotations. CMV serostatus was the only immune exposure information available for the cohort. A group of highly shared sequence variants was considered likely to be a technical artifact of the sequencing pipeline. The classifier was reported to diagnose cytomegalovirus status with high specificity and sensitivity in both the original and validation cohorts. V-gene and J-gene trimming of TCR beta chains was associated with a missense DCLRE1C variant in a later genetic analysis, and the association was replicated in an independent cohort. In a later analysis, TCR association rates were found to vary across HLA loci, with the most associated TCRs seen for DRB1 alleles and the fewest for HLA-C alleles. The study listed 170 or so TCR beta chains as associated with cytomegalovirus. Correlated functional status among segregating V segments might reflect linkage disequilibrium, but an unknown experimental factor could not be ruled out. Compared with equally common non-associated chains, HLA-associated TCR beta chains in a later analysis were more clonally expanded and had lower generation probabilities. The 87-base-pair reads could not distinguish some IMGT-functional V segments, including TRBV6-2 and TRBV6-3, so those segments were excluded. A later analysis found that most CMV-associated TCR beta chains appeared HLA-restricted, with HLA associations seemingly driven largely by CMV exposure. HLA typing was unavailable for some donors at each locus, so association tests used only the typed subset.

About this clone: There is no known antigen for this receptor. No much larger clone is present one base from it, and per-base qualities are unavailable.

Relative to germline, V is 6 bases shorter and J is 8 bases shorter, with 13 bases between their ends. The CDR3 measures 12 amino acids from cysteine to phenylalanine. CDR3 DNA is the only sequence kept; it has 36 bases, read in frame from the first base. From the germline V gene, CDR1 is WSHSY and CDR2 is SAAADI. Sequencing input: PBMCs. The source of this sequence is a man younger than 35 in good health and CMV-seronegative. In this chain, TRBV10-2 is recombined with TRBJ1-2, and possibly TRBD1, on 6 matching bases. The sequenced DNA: TGCGCCAGCAGAGAACAGGGTGGCGGCTACACCTTC. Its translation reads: CASREQGGGYTF.